Listed below are T cell receptor beta chains from one sample, sequenced in a study of human T cells and chemical hapten exposure. TCRdb reprocessed the RACE reads via MiXCR and lists one record per CDR3 protein. Here the sample spans 300,000 to 450,000 distinct CDR3 sequences, 4.5% to 6% being singletons. This specimen consisted of whole blood, obtained in connection with sensitization to the hapten diphenylcyclopropenone (DPC). The receptors here all came from a woman in her 50s with alopecia areata. Some clones in this sample may be carry-over from other donors' samples. CDR3s include the opening cysteine and the closing phenylalanine or tryptophan. The order of the fields is clone size, D gene, J gene, V gene, CDR3 protein, CDR3 DNA. The D gene is left open where the match is weak. Not all rows give a size; the values are once, few, many and, for expanded clones, a class.

>many|TRBD1|TRBJ1-1|TRBV10-3
CAIRGQGEGEAFF
TGTGCCATCAGGGGACAGGGGGAGGGTGAAGCTTTCTTT
>few|NA|TRBJ1-4|TRBV28
CASSLSVDNSPREKLFF
TGTGCCAGCAGTTTATCCGTGGACAACTCCCCTAGGGAAAAACTGTTTTTT
>few|TRBD1|TRBJ1-1|TRBV20-1
CSARVRTGNTEAFF
TGCAGTGCTAGAGTTCGGACAGGCAACACTGAAGCTTTCTTT
>NA|NA|TRBJ2-5|TRBV7-6
CASSLGRWKTQYF
TGTGCCAGCAGCTTAGGACGTTGGAAGACCCAGTACTTC
>NA|TRBD2|TRBJ2-3|TRBV24-1
CATSDRLAGDQDTQYF
TGTGCCACCAGTGATAGACTAGCGGGGGACCAAGATACGCAGTATTTT
>many|NA|TRBJ2-1|TRBV7-2
CASSAPPIYEQFF
TGTGCCAGCAGCGCCCCCCCCATTTATGAGCAGTTCTTC
>many|TRBD2|TRBJ2-2|TRBV29-1
CSARAGGTGELFF
TGCAGCGCCAGAGCGGGAGGCACCGGGGAGCTGTTTTTT
>NA|TRBD1|TRBJ2-5|TRBV12-3/TRBV12-4
CAISQGQTQYF
TGTGCCATCTCACAGGGGCAGACCCAGTACTTC
>many|NA|TRBJ2-7|TRBV6-2/TRBV6-3
CASSFTTVERRNYEQYF
TGTGCCAGCAGTTTCACAACGGTGGAGCGAAGAAACTACGAGCAGTACTTC
>NA|NA|TRBJ2-3|TRBV12-3/TRBV12-4
CASGLSGTDTQYF
TGTGCCAGCGGCTTAAGTGGCACAGATACGCAGTATTTT
>few|NA|TRBJ2-1|TRBV9
CASSVEAQPSYNEQFF
TGTGCCAGCAGCGTAGAGGCTCAACCCTCCTACAATGAGCAGTTCTTC
>many|NA|TRBJ2-7|TRBV5-4
CASSPRPRSEVYEQYF
TGTGCCAGCAGCCCCCGCCCCCGTAGCGAGGTCTACGAGCAGTACTTC
>few|NA|TRBJ1-2|TRBV9
CASSVFDSENYGYTF
TGTGCCAGCAGCGTCTTTGACAGCGAAAACTATGGCTACACCTTC
>few|NA|TRBJ2-7|TRBV4-3
CASSQDPTAGEQYF
TGCGCCAGCAGCCAAGATCCCACAGCCGGCGAGCAGTACTTC
>NA|TRBD1|TRBJ1-3|TRBV12-3/TRBV12-4
CASSPRTGGNTIYF
TGTGCCAGCAGTCCACGGACAGGGGGAAACACCATATATTTT
>many|TRBD2|TRBJ2-3|TRBV12-3/TRBV12-4
CASSKREGVGLDTQYF
TGTGCCAGCAGCAAAAGGGAGGGAGTGGGTCTAGATACGCAGTATTTT
>NA|TRBD1|TRBJ2-2|TRBV4-2
CASSQDIPGQGAAGELFF
TGTGCCAGCAGCCAAGATATACCCGGGCAGGGGGCAGCCGGGGAGCTGTTTTTT
>many|NA|TRBJ2-7|TRBV5-5
CASSLQGGAYEQYF
TGTGCCAGCAGCCTCCAAGGCGGTGCCTACGAGCAGTACTTC
>many|TRBD2|TRBJ2-1|TRBV12-3/TRBV12-4
CASSLGTSGIGSEQFF
TGTGCCAGCAGTCTCGGGACTAGCGGGATAGGTAGTGAGCAGTTCTTC
>many|NA|TRBJ2-2|TRBV7-2
CASSIQGAGELFF
TGTGCCAGCAGCATCCAGGGAGCCGGGGAGCTGTTTTTT